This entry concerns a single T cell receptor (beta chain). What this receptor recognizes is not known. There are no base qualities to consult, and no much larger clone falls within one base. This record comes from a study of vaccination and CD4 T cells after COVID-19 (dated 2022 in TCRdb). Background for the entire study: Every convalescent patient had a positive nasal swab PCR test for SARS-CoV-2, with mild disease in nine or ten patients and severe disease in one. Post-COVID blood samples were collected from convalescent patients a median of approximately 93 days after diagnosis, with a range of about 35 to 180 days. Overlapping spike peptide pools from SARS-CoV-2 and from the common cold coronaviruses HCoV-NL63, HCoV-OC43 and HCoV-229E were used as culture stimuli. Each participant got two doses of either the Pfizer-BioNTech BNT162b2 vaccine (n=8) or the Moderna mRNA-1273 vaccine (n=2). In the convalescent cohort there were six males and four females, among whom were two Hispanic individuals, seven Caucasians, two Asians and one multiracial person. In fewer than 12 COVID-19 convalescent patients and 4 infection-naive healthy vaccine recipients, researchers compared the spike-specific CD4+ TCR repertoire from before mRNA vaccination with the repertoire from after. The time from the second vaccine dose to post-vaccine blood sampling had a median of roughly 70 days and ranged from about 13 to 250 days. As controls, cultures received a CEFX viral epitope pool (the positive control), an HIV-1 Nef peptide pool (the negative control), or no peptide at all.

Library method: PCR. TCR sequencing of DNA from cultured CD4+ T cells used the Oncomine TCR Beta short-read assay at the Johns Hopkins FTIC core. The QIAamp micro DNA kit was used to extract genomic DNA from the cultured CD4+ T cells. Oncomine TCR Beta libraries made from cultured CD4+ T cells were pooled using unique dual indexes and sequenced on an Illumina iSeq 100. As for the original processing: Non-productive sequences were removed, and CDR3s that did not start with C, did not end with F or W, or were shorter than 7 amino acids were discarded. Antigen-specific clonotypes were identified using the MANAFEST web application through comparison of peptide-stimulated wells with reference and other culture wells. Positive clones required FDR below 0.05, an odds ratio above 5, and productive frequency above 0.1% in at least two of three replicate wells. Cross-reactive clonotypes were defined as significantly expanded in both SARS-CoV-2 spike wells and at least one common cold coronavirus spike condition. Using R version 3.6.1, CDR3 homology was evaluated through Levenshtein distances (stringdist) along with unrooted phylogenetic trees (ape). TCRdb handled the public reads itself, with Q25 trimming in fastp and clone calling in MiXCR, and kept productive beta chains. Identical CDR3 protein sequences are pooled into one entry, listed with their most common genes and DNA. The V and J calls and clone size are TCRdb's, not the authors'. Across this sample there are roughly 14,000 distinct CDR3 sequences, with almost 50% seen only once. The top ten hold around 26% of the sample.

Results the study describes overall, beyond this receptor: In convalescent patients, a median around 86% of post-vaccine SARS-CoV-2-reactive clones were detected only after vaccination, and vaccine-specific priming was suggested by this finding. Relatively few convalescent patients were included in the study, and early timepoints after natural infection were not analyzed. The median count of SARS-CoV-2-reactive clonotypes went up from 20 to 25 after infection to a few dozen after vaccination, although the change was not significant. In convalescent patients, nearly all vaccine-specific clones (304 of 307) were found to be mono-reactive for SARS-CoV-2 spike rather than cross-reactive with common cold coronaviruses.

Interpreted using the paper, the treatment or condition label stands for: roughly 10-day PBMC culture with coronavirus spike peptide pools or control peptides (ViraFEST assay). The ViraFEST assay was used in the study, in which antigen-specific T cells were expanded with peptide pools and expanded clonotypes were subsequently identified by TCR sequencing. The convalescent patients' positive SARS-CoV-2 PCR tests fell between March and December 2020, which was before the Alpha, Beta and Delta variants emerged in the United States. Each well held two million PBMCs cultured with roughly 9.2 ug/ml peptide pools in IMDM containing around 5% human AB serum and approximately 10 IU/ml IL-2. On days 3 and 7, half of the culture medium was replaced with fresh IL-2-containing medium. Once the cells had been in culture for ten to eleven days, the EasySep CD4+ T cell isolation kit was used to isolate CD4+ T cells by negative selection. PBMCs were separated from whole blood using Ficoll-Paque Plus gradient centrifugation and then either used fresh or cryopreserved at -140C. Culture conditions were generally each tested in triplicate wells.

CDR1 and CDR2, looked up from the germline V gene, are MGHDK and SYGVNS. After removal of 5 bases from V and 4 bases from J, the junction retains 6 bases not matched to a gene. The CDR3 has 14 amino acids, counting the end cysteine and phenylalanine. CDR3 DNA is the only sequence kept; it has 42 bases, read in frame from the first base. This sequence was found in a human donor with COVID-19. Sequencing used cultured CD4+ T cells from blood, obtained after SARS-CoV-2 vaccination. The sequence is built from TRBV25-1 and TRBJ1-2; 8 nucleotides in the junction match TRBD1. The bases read TGTGCCAGCAGTCCTTCGGGACAGGTCTATGGCTACACCTTC. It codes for CASSPSGQVYGYTF.